Sequencing of this T cell receptor (beta chain) was carried out in a study of T-cell reconstitution after alpha-beta-depleted transplantation in children. The ends were cut back, 5 bases at V and 3 bases at J, with 17 bases in the middle. The germline CDR1 and CDR2 sequences are SGHAT and FQNNGV. The CDR3 is made up of 15 amino acids. This clonotype was seen repeatedly, ten times or more. Preparation of the TCRbeta library was carried out with unique molecular identifiers. TCRdb called the PCR reads again in MiXCR, with one record for every CDR3 protein. The sample yields more than 150,000 distinct CDR3 sequences, approximately 7% seen once.

Sample: PBMCs from the stem cell graft donor, taken from the stem cell graft. The V gene is TRBV11-2, the J gene TRBJ2-7; a weak D match, TRBD1 (6 bases). The source is a human donor who donated a stem cell graft to a child with Wiskott-Aldrich syndrome. CDR3 sequence reads: CASSARPLQGYEQYF. CDR3 DNA sequence: TGTGCCAGCAGCGCCCGTCCCCTACAGGGCTACGAGCAGTACTTC.